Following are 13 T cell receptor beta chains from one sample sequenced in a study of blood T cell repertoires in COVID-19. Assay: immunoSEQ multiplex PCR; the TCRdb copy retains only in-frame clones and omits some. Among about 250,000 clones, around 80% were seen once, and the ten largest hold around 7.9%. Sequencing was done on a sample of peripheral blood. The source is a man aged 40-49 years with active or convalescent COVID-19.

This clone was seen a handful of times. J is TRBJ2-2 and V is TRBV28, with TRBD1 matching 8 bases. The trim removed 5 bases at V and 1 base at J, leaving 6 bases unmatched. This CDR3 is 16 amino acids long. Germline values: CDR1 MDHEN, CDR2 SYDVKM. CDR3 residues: CASSNAGTGNTGELFF. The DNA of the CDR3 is TGTGCCAGCAGTAACGCCGGGACAGGGAACACCGGGGAGCTGTTTTTT.

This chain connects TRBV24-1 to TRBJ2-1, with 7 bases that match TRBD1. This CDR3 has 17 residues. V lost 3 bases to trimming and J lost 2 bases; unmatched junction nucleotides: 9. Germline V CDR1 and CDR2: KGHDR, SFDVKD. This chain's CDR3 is CATSDALGQETYNEQFF. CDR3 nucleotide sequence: TGTGCCACCAGTGATGCCCTCGGACAGGAGACCTACAATGAGCAGTTCTTC.

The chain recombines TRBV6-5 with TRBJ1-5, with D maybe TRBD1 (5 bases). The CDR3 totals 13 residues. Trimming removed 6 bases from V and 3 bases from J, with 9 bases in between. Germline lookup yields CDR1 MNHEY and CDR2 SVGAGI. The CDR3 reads CASRQVINQPQHF. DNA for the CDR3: TGTGCCAGCAGACAGGTTATCAATCAGCCCCAGCATTTT.

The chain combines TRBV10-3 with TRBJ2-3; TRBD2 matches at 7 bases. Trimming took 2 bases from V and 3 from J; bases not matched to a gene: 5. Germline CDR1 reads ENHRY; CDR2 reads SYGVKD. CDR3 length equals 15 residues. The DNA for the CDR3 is TGTGCCATCAGTGAGCAAGCGGGACTAACAGATACGCAGTATTTT. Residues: CAISEQAGLTDTQYF.

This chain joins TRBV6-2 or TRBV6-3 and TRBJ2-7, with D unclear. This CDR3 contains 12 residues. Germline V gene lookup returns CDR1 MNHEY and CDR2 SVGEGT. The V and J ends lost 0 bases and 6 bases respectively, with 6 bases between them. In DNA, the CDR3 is TGTGCCAGCAGTTACTCAATCCTCGAGCAGTACTTC. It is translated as CASSYSILEQYF.

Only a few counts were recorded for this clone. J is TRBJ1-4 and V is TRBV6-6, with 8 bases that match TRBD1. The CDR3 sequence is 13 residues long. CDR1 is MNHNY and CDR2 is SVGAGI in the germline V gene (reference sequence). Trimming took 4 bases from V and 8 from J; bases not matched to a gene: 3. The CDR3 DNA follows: TGTGCCAGCAGTTGGACAGGGCCCGAAAAACTGTTTTTT. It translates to CASSWTGPEKLFF.

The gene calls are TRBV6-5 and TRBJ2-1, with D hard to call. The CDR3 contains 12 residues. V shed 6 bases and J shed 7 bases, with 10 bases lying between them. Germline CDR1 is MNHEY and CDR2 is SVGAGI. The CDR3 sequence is CASRISRNEQFF. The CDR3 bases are TGTGCCAGCAGAATTTCTCGGAATGAGCAGTTCTTC.

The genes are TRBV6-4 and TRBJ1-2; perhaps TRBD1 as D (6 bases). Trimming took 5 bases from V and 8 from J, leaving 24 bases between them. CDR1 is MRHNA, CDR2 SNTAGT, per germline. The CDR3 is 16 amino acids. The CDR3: CASSPSFTAGADGYTF. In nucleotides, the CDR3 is TGTGCCAGCAGTCCCTCCTTCACAGCAGGGGCAGACGGCTACACCTTC.

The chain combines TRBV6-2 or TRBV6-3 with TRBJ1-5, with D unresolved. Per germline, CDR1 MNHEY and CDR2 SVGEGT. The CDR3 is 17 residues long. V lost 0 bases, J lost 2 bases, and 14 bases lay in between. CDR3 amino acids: CASSYSEGRGGNQPQHF. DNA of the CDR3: TGTGCCAGCAGTTACTCGGAGGGAAGAGGCGGCAATCAGCCCCAGCATTTT.

The CDR3 region has the DNA TGTGCCAGCAGCAACCCGGGACAGACCCAATACGAGCAGTACTTC. Amino acid sequence: CASSNPGQTQYEQYF. The chain uses TRBV28 and TRBJ2-7; 7 bases line up with TRBD1. The V and J ends lost 6 bases and 4 bases, in that order; junction bases with no gene match: 12. Germline V gene data show CDR1 as MDHEN and CDR2 as SYDVKM. CDR3 length: 15 amino acids.

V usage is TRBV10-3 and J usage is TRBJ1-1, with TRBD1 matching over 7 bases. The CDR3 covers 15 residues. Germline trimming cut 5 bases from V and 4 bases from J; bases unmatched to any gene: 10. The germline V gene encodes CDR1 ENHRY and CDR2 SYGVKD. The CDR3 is CAISSRTGAGTEAFF. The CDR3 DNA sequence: TGTGCCATCAGTTCGAGGACAGGAGCGGGCACTGAAGCTTTCTTT.

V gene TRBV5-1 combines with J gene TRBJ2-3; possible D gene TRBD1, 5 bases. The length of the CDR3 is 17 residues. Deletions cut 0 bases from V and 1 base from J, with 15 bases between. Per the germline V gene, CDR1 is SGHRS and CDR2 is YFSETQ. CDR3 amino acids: CASSLEGIMTGTDTQYF. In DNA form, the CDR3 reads TGCGCCAGCAGCTTGGAAGGCATAATGACAGGCACAGATACGCAGTATTTT.

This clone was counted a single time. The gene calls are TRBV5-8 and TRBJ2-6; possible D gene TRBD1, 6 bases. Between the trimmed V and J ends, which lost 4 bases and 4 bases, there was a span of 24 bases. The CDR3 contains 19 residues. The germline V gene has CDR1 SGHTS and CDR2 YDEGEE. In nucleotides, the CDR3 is TGTGCCAGCAGCCCCCGGTCAGGGGCGCGGCTCGGAGGGGCCAACGTCCTGACTTTC. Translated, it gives CASSPRSGARLGGANVLTF.